The clone carrying this T cell receptor beta chain was seen a handful of times. This sample was included in a study of blood T cell repertoires in COVID-19. This CDR3 contains 14 residues. Per the germline V gene, CDR1 is MDHEN and CDR2 is SYDVKM. Trimming pared 6 bases from V and 3 bases from J, leaving 15 bases between. Only in-frame clones appear in the TCRdb table, and some are missing; sequencing was by immunoSEQ multiplex PCR. The table shows under 200,000 clones, with about 89% occurring only once. The V call is TRBV28, the J call TRBJ2-7; D might be TRBD2 (5 bases). Sequencing was carried out using PBMCs or T cells enriched from blood (not recorded which). The origin of this receptor is a woman between 18 and 30 years old who had recovered from COVID-19. The CDR3 spells CASRLREGIYEQYF. In DNA, the CDR3 is TGTGCCAGCAGACTCCGGGAAGGAATCTACGAGCAGTACTTC.